One sample yielded the 15 T cell receptor beta chains listed below, sequenced in a study of blood T cell repertoires in COVID-19. The data were produced by immunoSEQ multiplex PCR, yet TCRdb's version contains in-frame clones alone and is incomplete. This sample has some 180,000 clones, with roughly 80% found just once. Sequencing used PBMCs or T cells enriched from blood (not recorded which). The receptors derive from a woman aged 60-75 years with acute COVID-19.

The chain uses TRBV5-1 and TRBJ2-3; D perhaps matches TRBD1 (6 bases). The CDR3 covers 15 residues. Trimming stripped 5 bases from V and 2 bases from J, with 15 bases between. Germline loops: CDR1 SGHRS, CDR2 YFSETQ. The CDR3 spells CASSLQGFVTDTQYF. CDR3 DNA: TGCGCCAGCAGTCTCCAGGGGTTCGTCACAGATACGCAGTATTTT.

The V and J genes are TRBV28 and TRBJ2-7; possibly TRBD1 for D (6 bases). The CDR3 consists of 14 residues. Germline V gene sequence: CDR1 MDHEN, CDR2 SYDVKM. Deletions cut 1 base from V and 2 bases from J, with 9 bases between. CDR3 DNA: TGTGCCAGCAGTTTATCTTACAGGGCCTACGAGCAGTACGTC. This codes for CASSLSYRAYEQYV.

The chain links TRBV5-1 to TRBJ2-3; D is unclear. Per the germline V gene, CDR1 is SGHRS and CDR2 is YFSETQ. The CDR3 sequence is 12 residues long. The V and J ends lost 0 bases and 4 bases respectively, with 3 bases between them. CDR3 DNA sequence: TGCGCCAGCAGCTTGGCTGCAGATACGCAGTATTTT. Protein: CASSLAADTQYF.

CDR3 sequence reads: CASKDGTGGYNEQFF. The CDR3 nucleotides are TGTGCCAGCAAAGACGGGACAGGCGGTTACAATGAGCAGTTCTTC. The chain uses TRBV28 and TRBJ2-1, with 8 bases aligning to TRBD1. Germline V gene data show CDR1 as MDHEN and CDR2 as SYDVKM. V lost 7 bases to trimming and J lost 4 bases; unmatched junction nucleotides: 9. This CDR3 spans 15 amino acids.

This clone was recorded a few times. Germline and junction disagree at one end, which may indicate a read error. The chain uses TRBV18 and TRBJ2-5, with 8 bases lining up with TRBD1. Germline V gives CDR1 KGHSH, CDR2 LQKENI. This CDR3 has 13 residues. The chain's CDR3 is CASSLGEPGQEHF. The CDR3 coding sequence is TGTGCCAGCTCACTTGGGGAGCCGGGACAGGAGCACTTC. Looking up the rest from reference TRBV18 and TRBJ2-5 gives the full variable domain: NAGVMQNPRHLVRRRGQEARLRCSPMKGHSHVYWYRQLPEEGLKFMVYLQKENIIDESGMPKERFSAEFPKEGPSILRIQQVVRGDSAAYFCASSLGEPGQEHFGPGTRLLVL.

The V gene is TRBV5-1, the J gene TRBJ2-2; a possible D gene is TRBD2 (5 bases). This CDR3 has 16 amino acids. The germline V and J ends were trimmed by 0 bases and 3 bases, with 12 bases remaining between them. Germline V gene data show CDR1 as SGHRS and CDR2 as YFSETQ. CDR3 sequence: CASSLGLADDTGELFF. The CDR3, as DNA: TGCGCCAGCAGCTTGGGGCTAGCAGACGACACCGGGGAGCTGTTTTTT.

The V call is TRBV28, the J call TRBJ1-2; TRBD1 aligns across 7 bases. The CDR3 has 15 residues. Germline CDR1 reads MDHEN; CDR2 reads SYDVKM. The ends lost 3 bases at V and 2 bases at J; junction bases unmatched: 6. For the CDR3, the DNA is TGTGCCAGCAGTTTCCAGGGACAGTCGAACTATGGCTACACCTTC. This sequence encodes CASSFQGQSNYGYTF.

V gene TRBV4-3 combines with J gene TRBJ2-2; 8 bases are a match to TRBD2. V lost 1 base, J lost 6 bases, and 13 bases stayed unmatched. CDR1 is LGHNA, CDR2 YSLEER, per germline. The CDR3 runs 18 residues. Written as DNA, the CDR3 is TGCGCCAGCAGCCAAGTTCACGGGAGGGCCCGGTTACCCGGGGAGCTGTTTTTT. This encodes CASSQVHGRARLPGELFF.

The chain couples TRBV27 to TRBJ1-4; no firm D call. The germline V gene encodes CDR1 MNHEY and CDR2 SMNVEV (reference sequence). V lost 4 bases and J 4 bases, leaving 7 bases between the germline ends. The length of the CDR3 is 13 residues. The CDR3 DNA reads as TGTGCCAGCAGTTCGAGGCGTAATGAAAAACTGTTTTTT. Translating gives CASSSRRNEKLFF.

The chain combines TRBV10-3 with TRBJ1-1; 8 bases are a match to TRBD1. Germline lookup yields CDR1 ENHRY and CDR2 SYGVKD. Germline trimming cut 7 bases from V and 3 bases from J; bases unmatched to any gene: 7. This CDR3 comprises 14 residues. DNA of the CDR3: TGTGCCATCACCGAGAACAGGGGGGACACTGAAGCTTTCTTT. Its protein is CAITENRGDTEAFF.

The count of this clone is one. This rearrangement joins TRBV5-6 to TRBJ1-4; D remains ambiguous. The CDR3 has 12 amino acids. Trimming shortened V by 0 bases and J by 7 bases, and 4 bases separated the two germline ends. The germline V gene has CDR1 SGHDT and CDR2 YYEEEE. The CDR3 region has the DNA TGTGCCAGCAGCTTGGGGCTTGAAAAACTGTTTTTT. It yields the protein CASSLGLEKLFF. The variable domain in full, with the rest retrieved from reference TRBV5-6 and TRBJ1-4, is DAGVTQSPTHLIKTRGQQVTLRCSPKSGHDTVSWYQQALGQGPQFIFQYYEEEERQRGNFPDRFSGHQFPNYSSELNVNALLLGDSALYLCASSLGLEKLFFGSGTQLSVL.

The chain has TRBV4-2 and TRBJ1-6; D call uncertain. V lost 2 bases and J 7 bases, leaving 15 bases between the germline ends. Germline lookup yields CDR1 LGHNA and CDR2 YNFKEQ. There are 16 residues in the CDR3. In DNA, the CDR3 is TGTGCCAGCAGCCAAACCTTGTCGAAAGCAAATTCACCCCTCCACTTT. Translation: CASSQTLSKANSPLHF.

This clone was counted once. The chain uses TRBV5-1 and TRBJ2-5, with a weak D call TRBD2 (6 bases). The germline V gene has CDR1 SGHRS and CDR2 YFSETQ. The CDR3 runs 14 residues. Trimming took 2 bases from V and 3 from J, leaving 11 bases between them. The chain's CDR3 is CASSFSRTKETQYF. The CDR3 coding sequence is TGCGCCAGCAGCTTTTCTAGGACTAAAGAGACCCAGTACTTC.

The chain joins TRBV7-7 to TRBJ2-5; the match to TRBD2 covers 13 bases. CDR3 length: 16 residues. Germline lookup yields CDR1 SSHAT and CDR2 FNYEAQ (reference sequence). Losses at the gene ends were 3 bases for V and 5 bases for J; bases not matched to a gene: 6. CDR3 nucleotides: TGTGCCAGCAGCTTGGCTCGGACTAGCGGGGGTGAGACCCAGTACTTC. Translating gives CASSLARTSGGETQYF.

The chain recombines TRBV18 with TRBJ2-7, with D uncertain. V lost 4 bases and J lost 2, with 6 bases in between. The CDR3 has 12 amino acids. The germline V gene has CDR1 KGHSH and CDR2 LQKENI. The CDR3 sequence is CASSQQAYEQYF. The CDR3 DNA follows: TGTGCCAGCTCACAACAAGCCTACGAGCAGTACTTC.